This entry is about one TCR beta chain. The repertoire was sequenced with immunoSEQ multiplex PCR; TCRdb's copy has only in-frame clones and lacks some. The sample includes 2 million to 2.5 million clones, 90% to 96% of them seen just once. This entry comes from a study of shared clonotypes between healthy human individuals. The CDR3 spans 13 residues. V lost 1 base and J lost 0, with 1 base in between. Germline V gene data show CDR1 as MNHEY and CDR2 as SVGAGI. This chain links TRBV6-5 with TRBJ1-5; D is uncertain. This sequence originates from a man between 18 and 29 years old in good health. The material sequenced was naive CD4+ T cells sorted from blood. Subset defined: CD45RA+ positively selected. Written as DNA, the CDR3 is TGTGCCAGCAGTTACTATAGCAATCAGCCCCAGCATTTT. This encodes CASSYYSNQPQHF.